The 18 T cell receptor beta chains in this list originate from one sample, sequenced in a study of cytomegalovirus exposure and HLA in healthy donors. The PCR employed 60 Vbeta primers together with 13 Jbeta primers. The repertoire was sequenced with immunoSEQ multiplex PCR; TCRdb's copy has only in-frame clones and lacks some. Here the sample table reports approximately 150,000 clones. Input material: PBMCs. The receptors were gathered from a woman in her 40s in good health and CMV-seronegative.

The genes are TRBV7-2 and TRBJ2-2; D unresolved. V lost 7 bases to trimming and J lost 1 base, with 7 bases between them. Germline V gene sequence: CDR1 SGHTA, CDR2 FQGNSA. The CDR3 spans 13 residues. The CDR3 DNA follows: TGTGCCAGCACTATCGGGAACACCGGGGAGCTGTTTTTT. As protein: CASTIGNTGELFF.

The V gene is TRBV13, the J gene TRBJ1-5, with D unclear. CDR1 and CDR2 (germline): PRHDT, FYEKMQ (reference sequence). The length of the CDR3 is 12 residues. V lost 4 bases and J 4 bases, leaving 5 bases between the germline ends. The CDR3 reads CASSSQNQPQHF. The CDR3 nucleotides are TGTGCCAGCAGCTCACAGAATCAGCCCCAGCATTTT.

The CDR3 protein is CASSLARAAILGYTF. The CDR3 DNA follows: TGTGCCAGCAGCTTAGCGAGGGCAGCTATCCTCGGCTACACCTTC. This chain joins TRBV7-9 and TRBJ1-2; D is unclear. The CDR3 has 15 residues. Germline-derived CDR1 and CDR2 are SEHNR and FQNEAQ (reference sequence). Trimming cost V 0 bases and J 8 bases, with 16 bases left between them.

This CDR3 reads CASSIMRRGATYQETQYF. The DNA for the CDR3 is TGTGCCAGTAGTATTATGAGGCGGGGGGCGACGTACCAAGAGACCCAGTACTTC. This rearrangement joins TRBV19 to TRBJ2-5; 8 bases line up with TRBD2. Germline V CDR1 and CDR2: LNHDA, SQIVND (reference sequence). The J segment lost 0 bases and the V segment lost 3 bases, leaving 12 bases of the junction unmatched. The CDR3 spans 18 residues.

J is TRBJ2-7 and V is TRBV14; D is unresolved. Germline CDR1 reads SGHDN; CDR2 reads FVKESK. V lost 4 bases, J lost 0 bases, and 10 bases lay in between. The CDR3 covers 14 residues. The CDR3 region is CASSPRWSSYEQYF. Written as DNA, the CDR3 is TGTGCCAGCAGCCCTCGATGGAGCTCCTACGAGCAGTACTTC.

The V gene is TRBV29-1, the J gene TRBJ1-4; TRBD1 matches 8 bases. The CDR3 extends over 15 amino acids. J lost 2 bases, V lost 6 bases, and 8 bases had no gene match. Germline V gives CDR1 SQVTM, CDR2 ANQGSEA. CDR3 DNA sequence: TGCAGCGTGCGGGGGACAGGTATCACTAATGAAAAACTGTTTTTT. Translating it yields CSVRGTGITNEKLFF.

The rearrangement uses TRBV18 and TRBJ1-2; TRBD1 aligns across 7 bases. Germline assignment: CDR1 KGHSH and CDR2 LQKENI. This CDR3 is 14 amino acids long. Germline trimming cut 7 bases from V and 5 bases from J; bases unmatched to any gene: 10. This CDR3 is CASLDTGERYGYTF. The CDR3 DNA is TGTGCCAGCTTAGACACAGGGGAACGTTATGGCTACACCTTC.

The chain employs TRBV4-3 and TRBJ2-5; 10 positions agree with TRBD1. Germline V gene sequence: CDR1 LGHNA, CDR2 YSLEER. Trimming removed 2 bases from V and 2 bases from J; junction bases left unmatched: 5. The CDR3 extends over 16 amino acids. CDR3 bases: TGCGCCAGCAGCCAACGGACAGGGGGTCTACAAGAGACCCAGTACTTC. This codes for CASSQRTGGLQETQYF.

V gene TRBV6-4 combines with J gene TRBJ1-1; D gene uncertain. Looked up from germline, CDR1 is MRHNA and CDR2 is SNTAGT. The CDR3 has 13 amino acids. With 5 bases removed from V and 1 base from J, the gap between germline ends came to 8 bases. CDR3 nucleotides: TGTGCCAGCAGTAAGGAGACGAACACTGAAGCTTTCTTT. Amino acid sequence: CASSKETNTEAFF.

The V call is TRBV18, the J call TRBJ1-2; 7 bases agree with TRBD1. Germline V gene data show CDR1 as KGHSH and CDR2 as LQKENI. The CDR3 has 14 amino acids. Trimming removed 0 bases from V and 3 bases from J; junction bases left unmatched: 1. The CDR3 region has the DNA TGTGCCAGCTCACCACCGACAGGGTACTATGGCTACACCTTC. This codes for CASSPPTGYYGYTF.

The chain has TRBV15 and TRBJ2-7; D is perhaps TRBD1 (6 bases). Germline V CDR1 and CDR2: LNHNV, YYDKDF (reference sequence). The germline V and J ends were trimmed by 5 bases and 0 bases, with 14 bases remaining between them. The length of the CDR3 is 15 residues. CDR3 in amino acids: CATSVLGTTSYEQYF. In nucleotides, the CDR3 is TGTGCCACCAGCGTTTTGGGGACAACCTCCTACGAGCAGTACTTC.

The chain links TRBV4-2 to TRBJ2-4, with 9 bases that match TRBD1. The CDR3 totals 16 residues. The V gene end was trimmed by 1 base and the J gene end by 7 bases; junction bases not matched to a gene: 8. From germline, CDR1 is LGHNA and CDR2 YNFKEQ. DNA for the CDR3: TGTGCCAGCAGCCAAGCGGTTGGACAGGGGTTTAACATTCAGTACTTC. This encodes CASSQAVGQGFNIQYF.

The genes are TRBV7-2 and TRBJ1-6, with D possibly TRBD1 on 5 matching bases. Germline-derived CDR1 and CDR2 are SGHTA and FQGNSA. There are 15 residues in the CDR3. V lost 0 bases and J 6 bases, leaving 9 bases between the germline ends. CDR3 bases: TGTGCCAGCAGCTTAGCAGGGGAGGTTAATTCACCCCTCCACTTT. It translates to CASSLAGEVNSPLHF.

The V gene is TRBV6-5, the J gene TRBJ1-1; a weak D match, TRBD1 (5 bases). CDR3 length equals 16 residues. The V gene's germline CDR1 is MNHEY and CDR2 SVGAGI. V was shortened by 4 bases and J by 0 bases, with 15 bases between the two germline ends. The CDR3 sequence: CASSWRGFPMNTEAFF. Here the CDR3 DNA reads TGTGCCAGCAGTTGGAGGGGTTTCCCAATGAACACTGAAGCTTTCTTT.

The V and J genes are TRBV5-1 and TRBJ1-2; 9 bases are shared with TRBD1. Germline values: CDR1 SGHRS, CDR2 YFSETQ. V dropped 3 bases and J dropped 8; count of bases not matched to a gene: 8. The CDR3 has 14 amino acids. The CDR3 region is CASSSGGQGSGYTF. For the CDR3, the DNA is TGCGCCAGCAGCTCGGGGGGACAGGGAAGCGGCTACACCTTC.

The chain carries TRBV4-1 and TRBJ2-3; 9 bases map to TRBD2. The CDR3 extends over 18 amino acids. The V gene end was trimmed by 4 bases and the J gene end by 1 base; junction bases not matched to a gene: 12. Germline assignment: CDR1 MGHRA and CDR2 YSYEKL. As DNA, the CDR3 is TGCGCCAGCAGCCGAAGGGTTGTAGCGGGGGAAGGCACAGATACGCAGTATTTT. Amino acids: CASSRRVVAGEGTDTQYF.

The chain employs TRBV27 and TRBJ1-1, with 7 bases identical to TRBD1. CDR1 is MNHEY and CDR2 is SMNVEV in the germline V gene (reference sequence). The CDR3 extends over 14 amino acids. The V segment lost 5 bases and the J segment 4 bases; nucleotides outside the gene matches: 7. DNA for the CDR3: TGTGCCAGCAGTCCGACAGGGAGTGGCACTGAAGCTTTCTTT. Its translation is CASSPTGSGTEAFF.

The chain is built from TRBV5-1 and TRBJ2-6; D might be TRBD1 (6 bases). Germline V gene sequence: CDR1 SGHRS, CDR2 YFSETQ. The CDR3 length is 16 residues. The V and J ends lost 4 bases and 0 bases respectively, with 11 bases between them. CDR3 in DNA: TGCGCCAGCAGCGGGACACCGAGCTCTGGGGCCAACGTCCTGACTTTC. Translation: CASSGTPSSGANVLTF.